These 15 T cell receptor beta chains were all obtained from the same sample, sequenced in a study of T cell repertoires in cytomegalovirus infection. TCRdb ran MiXCR on the reads and lists one entry per CDR3 protein. The sample shows around 530,000 distinct CDR3 sequences, approximately 26% of them seen only once. The source material was PBMCs. Receptor source: a human donor in good health (CMV status not recorded). Some clones in this sample may be carry-over from other donors' samples.

This rearrangement joins TRBV10-3 to TRBJ1-1, with D possibly being TRBD1 (5 bases). The V and J ends lost 2 bases and 2 bases respectively, with 15 bases between them. The germline V gene encodes CDR1 ENHRY and CDR2 SYGVKD. This CDR3 has 16 residues. The CDR3 DNA sequence: TGTGCCATCAGTGAGACATCCCCAGGGATCAACACTGAAGCTTTCTTT. Its translation is CAISETSPGINTEAFF.

This clonotype was seen a single time. The V and J genes are TRBV5-4 and TRBJ2-1; 8 bases map to TRBD2. The CDR3 covers 16 residues. J gave up 6 bases and V 3 bases, and 11 bases lay outside the gene matches. Germline V lookup: CDR1 SGHNT, CDR2 YYREEE (reference sequence). CDR3 DNA: TGTGCCAGCAGCTGGGGAGCGGGAGTAGGGCCCAATGAGCAGTTCTTC. Protein sequence: CASSWGAGVGPNEQFF.

This clonotype occurred a few times. This CDR3 reads CASSVRGTLGNQPQHF. As DNA, the CDR3 is TGTGCCAGCAGTGTTCGGGGTACTCTAGGAAATCAGCCCCAGCATTTT. This rearrangement joins TRBV12-3 or TRBV12-4 to TRBJ1-5; D is uncertain. This CDR3 is 16 amino acids long. V lost 5 bases and J 4 bases, leaving 18 bases between the germline ends.

There are a few counts of this clonotype. V and J are TRBV7-2 and TRBJ2-1; 12 bases are a match to TRBD2. Germline assignment: CDR1 SGHTA and CDR2 FQGNSA. The trim removed 4 bases at V and 9 bases at J, leaving 13 bases unmatched. This CDR3 contains 17 residues. CDR3 in DNA: TGTGCCAGCAGCTCCCCGGGACTAGCGGGTCCGGAGGGTGAGCAGTTCTTC. It specifies CASSSPGLAGPEGEQFF. Complete variable domain (other parts from reference TRBV7-2 and TRBJ2-1): GAGVSQSPSNKVTEKGKDVELRCDPISGHTALYWYRQSLGQGLEFLIYFQGNSAPDKSGLPSDRFSAERTGGSVSTLTIQRTQQEDSAVYLCASSSPGLAGPEGEQFFGPGTRLTVL.

The gene calls are TRBV6-2 or TRBV6-3 and TRBJ2-1; TRBD2 aligns across 8 bases. This CDR3 has 15 residues. The V gene end was trimmed by 7 bases and the J gene end by 2 bases; junction bases not matched to a gene: 7. CDR1 is MNHEY and CDR2 is SVGEGT in the germline V gene. For the CDR3, the DNA is TGTGCCAGCAACAAACCGGGACTAGCCTACAATGAGCAGTTCTTC. Encoded protein: CASNKPGLAYNEQFF.

J is TRBJ1-1 and V is TRBV12-3 or TRBV12-4; possible D gene TRBD1, 6 bases. Deletions cut 2 bases from V and 8 bases from J, with 18 bases between. The CDR3 has 15 amino acids. Here the CDR3 reads CASSLMARGVREAFF. The CDR3 DNA sequence: TGTGCCAGCAGTTTAATGGCCAGGGGAGTTAGGGAAGCTTTCTTT.

This clonotype was seen a few times. This chain uses TRBV20-1 with TRBJ2-3; tentatively, D is TRBD1 (6 bases). This CDR3 has 16 amino acids. Germline lookup yields CDR1 DFQATT and CDR2 SNEGSKA (reference sequence). V was trimmed by 5 bases and J by 1 base, leaving 19 bases between them. The CDR3, as DNA: TGCAGTGCTCACTGGGGAACTGGGACACGCACAGATACGCAGTATTTT. It yields the protein CSAHWGTGTRTDTQYF.

This clonotype came up a few times. V gene TRBV18 combines with J gene TRBJ2-2; D is undetermined. The germline CDR1 and CDR2 sequences are KGHSH and LQKENI. Trimming stripped 1 base from V and 4 bases from J, with 4 bases between. This CDR3 has 13 amino acids. The DNA for the CDR3 is TGTGCCAGCTCACCACTTTCCACCGGGGAGCTGTTTTTT. Encoded protein: CASSPLSTGELFF.

The gene calls are TRBV10-3 and TRBJ1-1, with TRBD1 matching over 7 bases. V lost 6 bases and J lost 1; bases outside the gene matches: 5. From germline, CDR1 is ENHRY and CDR2 SYGVKD. This CDR3 is 14 amino acids long. CDR3 protein: CAISPRTGNTEAFF. The DNA for the CDR3 is TGTGCCATCAGCCCACGGACAGGGAACACTGAAGCTTTCTTT.

Comments on this clonotype: This sequence may be a read error, since a much larger clone differs from it by one base. CDR3 amino acids: CASSYGTNPGELFF. The DNA of the CDR3 is TGTGCCAGCAGCTACGGGACCAACCCCGGGGAGCTGTTTTTT. The chain couples TRBV11-1 to TRBJ2-2; perhaps D is TRBD1 or TRBD2 (5 bases each). The CDR3 has 14 amino acids. From germline, CDR1 is SGHAT and CDR2 FQDESV (reference sequence). Trimming removed 4 bases from V and 6 bases from J, with 12 bases in between.

The sample holds a few counts of this clonotype. The CDR3 region has the DNA TGTGCCAGCAGCCCCCCTCATGACGGCTACGAGCAGTACGTC. Amino acid sequence: CASSPPHDGYEQYV. This sequence joins TRBV7-9 and TRBJ2-7; D is uncertain. From germline, CDR1 is SEHNR and CDR2 FQNEAQ (reference sequence). This CDR3 comprises 14 residues. Trimming pared 5 bases from V and 3 bases from J, leaving 14 bases between.

The V gene is TRBV28, the J gene TRBJ2-5; the D gene could be TRBD1 or TRBD2 (5 bases each). Trimming shortened V by 8 bases and J by 7 bases, and 14 bases separated the two germline ends. CDR1 is MDHEN, CDR2 SYDVKM, per germline. This CDR3 contains 12 residues. The CDR3 spells CASGTGLVTQYF. In DNA form, the CDR3 reads TGTGCCAGCGGGACCGGGCTGGTGACCCAGTACTTC.

The CDR3 protein is CASSIRSYTEAFF. The CDR3 DNA reads as TGTGCCAGTAGTATACGTAGTTACACTGAAGCTTTCTTT. The chain links TRBV19 to TRBJ1-1; D is unresolved. The ends were cut back, 2 bases at V and 3 bases at J, with 7 bases in the middle. This CDR3 is 13 amino acids long. Per the germline V gene, CDR1 is LNHDA and CDR2 is SQIVND (reference sequence).

This clonotype was seen more than once but under ten times. The rearrangement joins TRBV27 to TRBJ2-3; either TRBD1 or TRBD2 may fit D (5 bases each). In germline, CDR1 is MNHEY, CDR2 SMNVEV (reference sequence). The CDR3 is 15 residues long. The V and J ends lost 4 bases and 6 bases respectively, with 17 bases between them. CDR3 in amino acids: CASSSPREGRDTQYF. CDR3 DNA: TGTGCCAGCAGTTCCCCCAGAGAGGGGCGGGATACGCAGTATTTT.

The chain uses TRBV19 and TRBJ1-1; D is unresolved. The germline V gene encodes CDR1 LNHDA and CDR2 SQIVND (reference sequence). The CDR3 sequence is 14 residues long. Between the trimmed V and J ends, which lost 1 base and 1 base, there was a span of 7 bases. CDR3 region: CASSIVSGNTEAFF. DNA for the CDR3: TGTGCCAGTAGTATAGTATCGGGGAACACTGAAGCTTTCTTT.